Described below is a single TCR beta chain sequence and its context. Its antigen is not known. This CDR3 has 15 residues. Trimming removed 7 bases from V and 4 bases from J; junction bases left unmatched: 12. Germline V gene data show CDR1 as PRHDT and CDR2 as FYEKMQ (reference sequence). The record originates from a study of cytomegalovirus exposure and HLA in healthy donors. Whole-study results and caveats: V segments that were indistinguishable, TRBV6-2 and TRBV6-3 among them, were omitted from analysis. Judged likely to be a sequencing artifact was a cluster of highly shared sequence variants. Clonal expansion was found to be greater in HLA-associated TCR beta chains than in equally common others in a later analysis. A later analysis reportedly found that, within productive TCRs, an Asian-associated ancestry cluster had fewer N-insertions than the mean observed across the roughly 700 donors.

The PCR employed 60 Vbeta primers together with 13 Jbeta primers. The data were produced by immunoSEQ multiplex PCR, yet TCRdb's version contains in-frame clones alone and is incomplete. Counted here are roughly 220,000 clones, approximately 70% occurring once; the ten biggest clones make up 2.5% to 3%. The sequence derives from a man in his forties in good health and CMV-seropositive. The chain carries TRBV13 and TRBJ1-2, with 7 bases matching TRBD1. The sequencing sample was made of PBMCs. The DNA for the CDR3 is TGTGCCAGCAACTACAGGGGAGGAATGGGCTATGGCTACACCTTC. It is translated as CASNYRGGMGYGYTF.